Listed below are T cell receptor beta chains from one sample, sequenced in a study of cytomegalovirus exposure and HLA in healthy donors. Sequenced by immunoSEQ multiplex PCR; TCRdb stores in-frame clones only, minus some. The sample shows just over 200,000 clones, 70% of them seen only once. The sample taken for sequencing was PBMCs. The receptor source for this set is a man in his forties in good health and CMV-seropositive. The CDR3 runs from the conserved cysteine through the conserved F or W. Each record gives: CDR3 DNA, CDR3 protein, J gene, D gene, clone size, V gene. The D gene is left open where the match is weak. Only part of the rows carry a size: once, few, many, or a class if the clone is expanded.

CDR3nt: TGTGCCAGCACCCCAACGGGTGACGAGCAGTACTTC; CDR3aa: CASTPTGDEQYF; j_gene: TRBJ2-7; d_gene: .; abundance: few; v_gene: TRBV6-1
CDR3nt: TGTGCCAGCAGCCGACTCTTGAACACTGAAGCTTTCTTT; CDR3aa: CASSRLLNTEAFF; j_gene: TRBJ1-1; d_gene: .; abundance: .; v_gene: TRBV9
CDR3nt: TGTGCCATCAGTGAGGGGCCCCTAAAGGAAGCTTTCTTT; CDR3aa: CAISEGPLKEAFF; j_gene: TRBJ1-1; d_gene: .; abundance: .; v_gene: TRBV10-3
CDR3nt: TGTGCCAGCATCTCCCCGGGACTAGCGAACACCGGGGAGCTGTTTTTT; CDR3aa: CASISPGLANTGELFF; j_gene: TRBJ2-2; d_gene: TRBD2; abundance: .; v_gene: TRBV6-6
CDR3nt: TGTGCCAGCAGCCCAGCGGGTGTGGCAGATACGCAGTATTTT; CDR3aa: CASSPAGVADTQYF; j_gene: TRBJ2-3; d_gene: .; abundance: .; v_gene: TRBV7-2
CDR3nt: TGTGCCAGCAGTGCTTTGCGGGGCACTGAAGCTTTCTTT; CDR3aa: CASSALRGTEAFF; j_gene: TRBJ1-1; d_gene: .; abundance: .; v_gene: TRBV6-4
CDR3nt: TGTGCCAGCAGCCAAGATCTGGCAACCACTGAAGCTTTCTTT; CDR3aa: CASSQDLATTEAFF; j_gene: TRBJ1-1; d_gene: .; abundance: .; v_gene: TRBV4-2
CDR3nt: TGTGCCAGCAGTCCCAATGGAGGGTCCTACGAGCAGTACTTC; CDR3aa: CASSPNGGSYEQYF; j_gene: TRBJ2-7; d_gene: .; abundance: .; v_gene: TRBV7-9
CDR3nt: TGTGCCAGTGCGGAGGAAAGCACAGATACGCAGTATTTT; CDR3aa: CASAEESTDTQYF; j_gene: TRBJ2-3; d_gene: .; abundance: .; v_gene: TRBV2
CDR3nt: TGTGCCAGCAGCGTAGATCAGGATCATTCACCCCTCCACTTT; CDR3aa: CASSVDQDHSPLHF; j_gene: TRBJ1-6; d_gene: .; abundance: .; v_gene: TRBV9
CDR3nt: TGTGCCAGCAGCGCTCATACAGACACTGGCTACACCTTC; CDR3aa: CASSAHTDTGYTF; j_gene: TRBJ1-2; d_gene: .; abundance: .; v_gene: TRBV9
CDR3nt: TGTGCCAGCAGTGAAGGCCAGGGGCGATTTTCTGAAGCTTTCTTT; CDR3aa: CASSEGQGRFSEAFF; j_gene: TRBJ1-1; d_gene: .; abundance: .; v_gene: TRBV6-1
CDR3nt: TGTGCCAGCAGCTCAATCGGGGGGCACACCAGGGACAATGAGCAGTTCTTC; CDR3aa: CASSSIGGHTRDNEQFF; j_gene: TRBJ2-1; d_gene: .; abundance: .; v_gene: TRBV7-8
CDR3nt: TGTGCCAGCAGCATGTTGACAGGGGAAAACTACGAGCAGTACTTC; CDR3aa: CASSMLTGENYEQYF; j_gene: TRBJ2-7; d_gene: .; abundance: few; v_gene: TRBV21-1
CDR3nt: TGTGCCAGCAGTCAGACAGATACGCAGTATTTT; CDR3aa: CASSQTDTQYF; j_gene: TRBJ2-3; d_gene: .; abundance: .; v_gene: TRBV7-2
CDR3nt: TGTGCCACCAGCAGAGGCACAGGCCATTCGCCCGGCGGGGGAGAGCAGTACTTC; CDR3aa: CATSRGTGHSPGGGEQYF; j_gene: TRBJ2-7; d_gene: TRBD2; abundance: .; v_gene: TRBV15
CDR3nt: TGTGCCAGCAGCCAAGGGACCCTCGACAGGGGCCACGAGCAGTACTTC; CDR3aa: CASSQGTLDRGHEQYF; j_gene: TRBJ2-7; d_gene: TRBD1; abundance: few; v_gene: TRBV4-2
CDR3nt: TGTGCCAGCTCACCTTCCGGGACAGGGACCTACGAGCAGTACTTC; CDR3aa: CASSPSGTGTYEQYF; j_gene: TRBJ2-7; d_gene: TRBD1; abundance: .; v_gene: TRBV18
CDR3nt: TGTGCCAGCAGTTCGACATCACAGGGGGCGGTAAATGAGCAGTTCTTC; CDR3aa: CASSSTSQGAVNEQFF; j_gene: TRBJ2-1; d_gene: TRBD1; abundance: .; v_gene: TRBV6-6
CDR3nt: TGTGCCAGCAGTTCCCGGGACAGTTCCTACGAGCAGTACTTC; CDR3aa: CASSSRDSSYEQYF; j_gene: TRBJ2-7; d_gene: TRBD1; abundance: .; v_gene: TRBV27
CDR3nt: TGTGCCAGCAGCCTGCGGAGGTCGGGGGAGCTGTTTTTT; CDR3aa: CASSLRRSGELFF; j_gene: TRBJ2-2; d_gene: .; abundance: .; v_gene: TRBV7-6
CDR3nt: TGCAGCGTTGAAGATCGAAACATTCAGTACTTC; CDR3aa: CSVEDRNIQYF; j_gene: TRBJ2-4; d_gene: .; abundance: .; v_gene: TRBV29-1
CDR3nt: TGTGCCAGCAGAAGCTCGGGGGGGGCAGATACGCAGTATTTT; CDR3aa: CASRSSGGADTQYF; j_gene: TRBJ2-3; d_gene: TRBD2; abundance: .; v_gene: TRBV7-8
CDR3nt: TGCGCCAGCAGCCAGTCCGGGGGTCGAGAGCAGTACTTC; CDR3aa: CASSQSGGREQYF; j_gene: TRBJ2-7; d_gene: .; abundance: few; v_gene: TRBV4-1
CDR3nt: TGTGCCAGCAGCTTAGGGGCGGGAGCAACTAATGAAAAACTGTTTTTT; CDR3aa: CASSLGAGATNEKLFF; j_gene: TRBJ1-4; d_gene: .; abundance: .; v_gene: TRBV11-2
CDR3nt: TGTGCCAGCAGTTTATTAGGGACTAGCGGGGACCGGGAGCTGTTTTTT; CDR3aa: CASSLLGTSGDRELFF; j_gene: TRBJ2-2; d_gene: TRBD2; abundance: .; v_gene: TRBV27
CDR3nt: TGTGCCAGCAGCCTGAACTCCGGGATTAATTCACCCCTCCACTTT; CDR3aa: CASSLNSGINSPLHF; j_gene: TRBJ1-6; d_gene: .; abundance: .; v_gene: TRBV5-1
CDR3nt: TGTGCCAACCAGAAATCAGCGGTCTCTGTAGCTTTCTTT; CDR3aa: CANQKSAVSVAFF; j_gene: TRBJ1-1; d_gene: .; abundance: .; v_gene: TRBV2
CDR3nt: TGTGCCAGCATGTACAGGGCAAGCACTGAAGCTTTCTTT; CDR3aa: CASMYRASTEAFF; j_gene: TRBJ1-1; d_gene: .; abundance: .; v_gene: TRBV7-2
CDR3nt: TGTGCCAGCAGCTTAGGGACAGGGGGGAATGAAAAACTGTTTTTT; CDR3aa: CASSLGTGGNEKLFF; j_gene: TRBJ1-4; d_gene: TRBD1; abundance: few; v_gene: TRBV7-2
CDR3nt: TGTGCCAGCAGCTTGGGGCGTCACGAGCAGTACTTC; CDR3aa: CASSLGRHEQYF; j_gene: TRBJ2-7; d_gene: .; abundance: .; v_gene: TRBV7-9
CDR3nt: TGTGCCAGCAGCCGATTTGAAGCGGGGGGGCCTCGGGAGACCCAGTACTTC; CDR3aa: CASSRFEAGGPRETQYF; j_gene: TRBJ2-5; d_gene: TRBD2; abundance: .; v_gene: TRBV9
CDR3nt: TGTGCCAGTATTTGGACTAGCGGGACCAACACCGGGGAGCTGTTTTTT; CDR3aa: CASIWTSGTNTGELFF; j_gene: TRBJ2-2; d_gene: TRBD2; abundance: .; v_gene: TRBV19
CDR3nt: TGTGCCAGCAGCTTATCATCTAGCGGGGAATCCTACAATGAGCAGTTCTTC; CDR3aa: CASSLSSSGESYNEQFF; j_gene: TRBJ2-1; d_gene: TRBD2; abundance: .; v_gene: TRBV7-2
CDR3nt: TGTGCCAGCACCGTTCTGGTAGCGGGGGGGGACAATGAGCAGTTCTTC; CDR3aa: CASTVLVAGGDNEQFF; j_gene: TRBJ2-1; d_gene: TRBD2; abundance: .; v_gene: TRBV2
CDR3nt: TGTGCCAGCAGTGTGCCGAAGACTTATAATTCACCCCTCCACTTT; CDR3aa: CASSVPKTYNSPLHF; j_gene: TRBJ1-6; d_gene: .; abundance: .; v_gene: TRBV6-1
CDR3nt: TGTGCCAGCAGTGGGGGGCGAAGCTCTGGAAACACCATATATTTT; CDR3aa: CASSGGRSSGNTIYF; j_gene: TRBJ1-3; d_gene: .; abundance: .; v_gene: TRBV25-1
CDR3nt: TGTGCCACCAGCAGAGGACAGGGATGGACGAACACTGAAGCTTTCTTT; CDR3aa: CATSRGQGWTNTEAFF; j_gene: TRBJ1-1; d_gene: TRBD1; abundance: once; v_gene: TRBV15
CDR3nt: TGTGCCAGCAGTTACGGCAGGGGGCTGAATAGTGAAGCTTTCTTT; CDR3aa: CASSYGRGLNSEAFF; j_gene: TRBJ1-1; d_gene: TRBD1; abundance: .; v_gene: TRBV6-6
CDR3nt: TGTGCCAGCAGTTTAGTAGGCAGGGAGGGCAATCAGCCCCAGCATTTT; CDR3aa: CASSLVGREGNQPQHF; j_gene: TRBJ1-5; d_gene: .; abundance: .; v_gene: TRBV27
CDR3nt: TGTGCCAGCAGCTTGGGAACTAGCGGATTCACAGATACGCAGTATTTT; CDR3aa: CASSLGTSGFTDTQYF; j_gene: TRBJ2-3; d_gene: TRBD2; abundance: .; v_gene: TRBV5-6
CDR3nt: TGTGCCAGCAGCTCGGACACCTCAACTAATGAAAAACTGTTTTTT; CDR3aa: CASSSDTSTNEKLFF; j_gene: TRBJ1-4; d_gene: .; abundance: .; v_gene: TRBV5-4
CDR3nt: TGCAGCGTTGGCAGGGTTTTCTACGAGCAGTACTTC; CDR3aa: CSVGRVFYEQYF; j_gene: TRBJ2-7; d_gene: .; abundance: .; v_gene: TRBV29-1
CDR3nt: TGTGCCAGCAGTCCCCCCCGTGAATCGGCCGGGGGTTACTCGTACGAGCAGTACTTC; CDR3aa: CASSPPRESAGGYSYEQYF; j_gene: TRBJ2-7; d_gene: .; abundance: .; v_gene: TRBV6-4
CDR3nt: TGTGCCAGCTCACCTGAGGGACAGGGGACCTCCTCTTACTTC; CDR3aa: CASSPEGQGTSSYF; j_gene: TRBJ2-7; d_gene: TRBD1; abundance: .; v_gene: TRBV18
CDR3nt: TGTGCCAGCAGTGGCAGTATTAGCAATCAGCCCCAGCATTTT; CDR3aa: CASSGSISNQPQHF; j_gene: TRBJ1-5; d_gene: .; abundance: .; v_gene: TRBV6-5
CDR3nt: TGCGCCAGCAGCCAAGTCAGGGAGGTAACTGAAGCTTTCTTT; CDR3aa: CASSQVREVTEAFF; j_gene: TRBJ1-1; d_gene: .; abundance: .; v_gene: TRBV4-1
CDR3nt: TGCGCCAGCATGATCGTAGGGGGGGGGACTGAAGCTTTCTTT; CDR3aa: CASMIVGGGTEAFF; j_gene: TRBJ1-1; d_gene: .; abundance: .; v_gene: TRBV10-2
CDR3nt: TGCGCCAGCAGCCTCCTAGGGGCGGGGGTCTCCTACGAGCAGTACTTC; CDR3aa: CASSLLGAGVSYEQYF; j_gene: TRBJ2-7; d_gene: TRBD2; abundance: .; v_gene: TRBV4-1
CDR3nt: TGTGCCAGCAGTGAATCGTTAGGACAGGGGAGTAACACAGATACGCAGTATTTT; CDR3aa: CASSESLGQGSNTDTQYF; j_gene: TRBJ2-3; d_gene: TRBD1; abundance: .; v_gene: TRBV25-1
CDR3nt: TGTGCCAGCTCACCCCAACAGGATCAGAACACTGAAGCTTTCTTT; CDR3aa: CASSPQQDQNTEAFF; j_gene: TRBJ1-1; d_gene: .; abundance: .; v_gene: TRBV18
CDR3nt: TGTGCCATCAGTGAGAACACCGGGGGACGAGGCTACACCTTC; CDR3aa: CAISENTGGRGYTF; j_gene: TRBJ1-2; d_gene: .; abundance: .; v_gene: TRBV10-3
CDR3nt: TGTGCCAGTAGTTTCCGGGCCCAGAGAGGGGAGACCCAGTACTTC; CDR3aa: CASSFRAQRGETQYF; j_gene: TRBJ2-5; d_gene: .; abundance: .; v_gene: TRBV19
CDR3nt: TGTGCCAGCAGCTTAGAGGTTGGGACAGGGGTAGGAAATTCACCCCTCCACTTT; CDR3aa: CASSLEVGTGVGNSPLHF; j_gene: TRBJ1-6; d_gene: TRBD1; abundance: .; v_gene: TRBV7-6
CDR3nt: TGTGCCAGCAGCTCTATTCGAGGCACTGAAGCTTTCTTT; CDR3aa: CASSSIRGTEAFF; j_gene: TRBJ1-1; d_gene: .; abundance: .; v_gene: TRBV5-6